These 18 T cell receptor beta chains share one sample of origin, sequenced in a study of blood T cell repertoires in COVID-19. The repertoire was sequenced with immunoSEQ multiplex PCR; TCRdb's copy has only in-frame clones and lacks some. The sample lists under 30,000 clones, roughly nine tenths seen once, with approximately 20% in the top ten. Source material: peripheral blood. Receptor source: a human donor in a cohort sampled during active COVID-19.

This clone was detected only once. This chain connects TRBV7-8 to TRBJ2-7, with 16 bases aligning to TRBD2. This CDR3 has 20 amino acids. Per the germline V gene, CDR1 is SGHVS and CDR2 is FQNEAQ. Trimming cost V 5 bases and J 0 bases; bases outside gene matches: 13. The CDR3 DNA sequence: TGTGCCAGCAGCCCGACATACGGGACTAGCGGGAGGGCCTTCTCCTACGAGCAGTACTTC. Its protein is CASSPTYGTSGRAFSYEQYF.

The rearrangement links TRBV5-1 to TRBJ2-7; 9 bases line up with TRBD1. J gave up 0 bases and V 3 bases, and 4 bases lay outside the gene matches. The germline V gene has CDR1 SGHRS and CDR2 YFSETQ. This CDR3 comprises 15 residues. The DNA for the CDR3 is TGCGCCAGCAGCTGGGGACAGGGAAGCTCCTACGAGCAGTACTTC. It codes for CASSWGQGSSYEQYF.

This clone was picked up one time. The V call is TRBV14, the J call TRBJ2-4; D is undetermined. The germline gives CDR1 SGHDN, CDR2 FVKESK. The CDR3 is 14 amino acids. The V end lost 0 bases, the J end lost 0 bases, and 3 bases lay between the germline ends. The CDR3: CASSQELAKNIQYF. Here the CDR3 DNA reads TGTGCCAGCAGCCAAGAACTAGCCAAAAACATTCAGTACTTC.

This rearrangement joins TRBV7-2 to TRBJ2-3, with TRBD2 matching over 11 bases. V lost 3 bases, J lost 5 bases, and 7 bases stayed unmatched. Germline CDR1 and CDR2: SGHTA and FQGNSA. The CDR3 sequence is 16 residues long. CDR3 coding DNA: TGTGCCAGCAGCTTGATAGCGGGGGGGCATAGAGATACGCAGTATTTT. This gives the protein CASSLIAGGHRDTQYF. The full variable domain, rest sourced from reference TRBV7-2 and TRBJ2-3, is GAGVSQSPSNKVTEKGKDVELRCDPISGHTALYWYRQSLGQGLEFLIYFQGNSAPDKSGLPSDRFSAERTGGSVSTLTIQRTQQEDSAVYLCASSLIAGGHRDTQYFGPGTRLTVL.

The V call is TRBV3-1 (or the pseudogene TRBV3-2), the J call TRBJ1-4; D is possibly TRBD1 (5 bases). V was trimmed by 4 bases and J by 3 bases, leaving 12 bases between them. This CDR3 spans 15 amino acids. CDR1 is LGHDT and CDR2 is YNNKEL in the germline V gene (reference sequence). CDR3 sequence: CASSPTGGSNEKLFF. The CDR3, as DNA: TGTGCCAGCAGCCCAACGGGGGGGTCTAATGAAAAACTGTTTTTT.

This chain connects TRBV5-6 to TRBJ2-3, with 11 bases fitting TRBD2. Germline V gene lookup returns CDR1 SGHDT and CDR2 YYEEEE. The CDR3 consists of 16 residues. J lost 3 bases, V lost 2 bases, and 5 bases had no gene match. This chain's CDR3 is CASSLPGLAVTDTQYF. Here the CDR3 DNA reads TGTGCCAGCAGCTTACCGGGACTAGCGGTTACAGATACGCAGTATTTT.

The gene calls are TRBV15 and TRBJ1-2, with 9 nucleotides matching TRBD1. CDR1 is LNHNV and CDR2 is YYDKDF in the germline V gene (reference sequence). J gave up 7 bases and V 3 bases, and 9 bases lay outside the gene matches. The CDR3 runs 15 residues. CDR3 sequence reads: CATSRWGGQGSGYTF. DNA of the CDR3: TGTGCCACCAGCAGGTGGGGTGGACAGGGGTCTGGCTACACCTTC.

The chain employs TRBV5-4 and TRBJ1-2, with 8 bases aligning to TRBD1. Per the germline V gene, CDR1 is SGHNT and CDR2 is YYREEE (reference sequence). The CDR3 covers 14 residues. The V segment lost 9 bases and the J segment 1 base; nucleotides outside the gene matches: 8. The CDR3 spells CATQDRAHNYGYTF. CDR3 nucleotides: TGTGCCACCCAGGACAGGGCGCATAACTATGGCTACACCTTC.

J is TRBJ2-1 and V is TRBV3-1 (or the pseudogene TRBV3-2); weak D call: TRBD1 (5 bases). Trimming pared 2 bases from V and 0 bases from J, leaving 14 bases between. Germline V gives CDR1 LGHDT, CDR2 YNNKEL (reference sequence). CDR3 length: 17 amino acids. The CDR3 spells CASSQIPRAPSYNEQFF. CDR3 sequence (DNA): TGTGCCAGCAGCCAAATTCCCAGGGCGCCCTCCTACAATGAGCAGTTCTTC.

The chain is built from TRBV19 and TRBJ1-2, with TRBD1 matching over 11 bases. The germline gives CDR1 LNHDA, CDR2 SQIVND (reference sequence). CDR3 length: 19 residues. J lost 3 bases, V lost 4 bases, and 16 bases had no gene match. The CDR3 sequence: CASSTRDRGMKNIDYGYTF. The CDR3, as DNA: TGTGCCAGTAGTACTCGGGACAGGGGGATGAAAAATATTGACTATGGCTACACCTTC. Variable domain in full (rest from reference TRBV19 and TRBJ1-2): DGGITQSPKYLFRKEGQNVTLSCEQNLNHDAMYWYRQDPGQGLRLIYYSQIVNDFQKGDIAEGYSVSREKKESFPLTVTSAQKNPTAFYLCASSTRDRGMKNIDYGYTFGSGTRLTVV.

This rearrangement joins TRBV19 to TRBJ1-5; D gene ambiguous. The V end lost 10 bases, the J end lost 5 bases, and 12 bases lay between the germline ends. Germline CDR1 reads LNHDA; CDR2 reads SQIVND (reference sequence). CDR3 length: 12 residues. CDR3 sequence (DNA): TGTGCCACCAATAACGGTTATCAGCCCCAGCATTTT. Translated, it gives CATNNGYQPQHF.

The chain uses TRBV27 and TRBJ1-6, with 9 nucleotides matching TRBD1. CDR1 is MNHEY, CDR2 SMNVEV, per germline (reference sequence). V dropped 6 bases and J dropped 9; count of bases not matched to a gene: 9. This CDR3 spans 15 amino acids. CDR3 in DNA: TGTGCCAGCAGCCTCCGGGACAGGGACGCTTCACCCCTCCACTTT. Its translation: CASSLRDRDASPLHF.

The chain carries TRBV11-3 and TRBJ2-5; TRBD2 agrees at 8 bases. The CDR3 is 15 residues long. Germline V gives CDR1 SGHNT, CDR2 YENEEA. V shed 1 base and J 5 bases; nucleotides not matched to a gene: 6. For the CDR3, the DNA is TGTGCCAGCAGCTTAGCGGGAGGGCCTGGGGAGACCCAGTACTTC. It codes for CASSLAGGPGETQYF.

The CDR3 is CASGGAAYNEQFF. In DNA form, the CDR3 reads TGTGCCAGCGGGGGGGCCGCCTACAATGAGCAGTTCTTC. The chain carries TRBV3-1 (or the pseudogene TRBV3-2) and TRBJ2-1, with D maybe TRBD2 (7 bases). This CDR3 contains 13 residues. V was trimmed by 8 bases and J by 2 bases, leaving 10 bases between them. Germline V lookup: CDR1 LGHDT, CDR2 YNNKEL (reference sequence).

The V gene is TRBV28, the J gene TRBJ2-2; 7 bases fit TRBD2. The ends lost 6 bases at V and 0 bases at J; junction bases unmatched: 4. The CDR3 is 15 residues long. In germline, CDR1 is MDHEN, CDR2 SYDVKM. The CDR3: CASSRGSANTGELFF. The CDR3 DNA reads TGTGCCAGCAGCCGCGGGAGTGCGAACACCGGGGAGCTGTTTTTT.

This clone has only one observation. The chain joins TRBV15 to TRBJ1-5, with D perhaps TRBD1 (6 bases). This CDR3 has 16 residues. CDR1 LNHNV and CDR2 YYDKDF come from the germline V gene (reference sequence). V was pared by 5 bases and J by 0 bases, with 14 bases between. DNA for the CDR3: TGTGCCACCAGCCACTTCGGGACAATTAGCAATCAGCCCCAGCATTTT. The encoded protein is CATSHFGTISNQPQHF.

The chain links TRBV28 to TRBJ2-3, with 7 bases identical to TRBD2. This CDR3 has 15 amino acids. CDR1 is MDHEN, CDR2 SYDVKM, per germline. Unmatched junction bases numbered 13, after V lost 6 bases and J lost 7 bases. For the CDR3, the DNA is TGTGCCAGCAGGCCACCAGGGCTAGCGGAGAATACGCAGTATTTT. This translates into CASRPPGLAENTQYF.

The V gene is TRBV28, the J gene TRBJ1-3; no reliable D call. The CDR3 consists of 15 residues. CDR1 is MDHEN, CDR2 SYDVKM, per germline. V shed 0 bases and J shed 0 bases, with 6 bases lying between them. As DNA, the CDR3 is TGTGCCAGCAGTTTATGGGCTAGCTCTGGAAACACCATATATTTT. This codes for CASSLWASSGNTIYF.